The 22 T cell receptor beta chains below all came from one sample that was sequenced in a study of blood T cell repertoires in COVID-19. The method was immunoSEQ multiplex PCR; TCRdb's version includes in-frame clones alone and lacks a portion of them. The data show some 250,000 clones, approximately 81% seen once. Sequences were obtained from peripheral blood. Receptor source: a man aged 55 to 70 with acute or convalescent COVID-19.

This rearrangement joins TRBV6-5 to TRBJ2-7; TRBD1 matches at 7 bases. CDR3 length equals 14 residues. Per germline, CDR1 MNHEY and CDR2 SVGAGI. V shed 6 bases, J shed 3 bases, and the junction held 8 bases outside the gene matches. The CDR3 DNA is TGTGCCAGCAGAATAACAGGGGACAACTACGAGCAGTACTTC. Protein: CASRITGDNYEQYF.

The chain recombines TRBV19 with TRBJ1-5; D possibly corresponds to TRBD1 (5 bases). The CDR3 covers 13 residues. V was cut by 7 bases and J by 6 bases, with 13 bases left in between. Germline V gene sequence: CDR1 LNHDA, CDR2 SQIVND (reference sequence). CDR3 residues: CASTFGQGQPQHF. The CDR3 DNA reads TGTGCCAGTACGTTCGGGCAGGGTCAGCCCCAGCATTTT.

The genes are TRBV7-6 and TRBJ1-1; D gene uncertain. The CDR3 extends over 11 amino acids. V dropped 5 bases and J dropped 8 bases, with 9 bases sitting between them. CDR1 SGHVS and CDR2 FNYEAQ come from the germline V gene. The CDR3 DNA reads TGTGCCAGCAGCCCAGGTTTCGAAGCTTTCTTT. Translated: CASSPGFEAFF.

The rearrangement joins TRBV7-2 to TRBJ1-5, with TRBD1 identical over 9 bases. CDR3 length equals 15 residues. Trimming took 6 bases from V and 1 from J; bases not matched to a gene: 4. Germline CDR1 reads SGHTA; CDR2 reads FQGNSA. This chain's CDR3 is CASRRTGASNQPQHF. CDR3 coding DNA: TGTGCCAGCAGACGGACAGGGGCCAGCAATCAGCCCCAGCATTTT.

This chain joins TRBV2 and TRBJ2-7; 9 bases are shared with TRBD1. Germline values: CDR1 SNHLY, CDR2 FYNNEI. The V gene end was trimmed by 5 bases and the J gene end by 4 bases; junction bases not matched to a gene: 6. The CDR3 runs to 14 residues. CDR3 in DNA: TGTGCCAGCAGTTCCCGGACAGGGGAATACGAGCAGTACTTC. The encoded protein is CASSSRTGEYEQYF.

The chain links TRBV9 to TRBJ1-1; 7 positions agree with TRBD1. V lost 3 bases, J lost 4 bases, and 6 bases stayed unmatched. CDR1 and CDR2 (germline): SGDLS, YYNGEE. The CDR3 length is 14 residues. The CDR3 loop is CASSASQGGTEAFF. As DNA, the CDR3 is TGTGCCAGCAGCGCGTCTCAGGGGGGCACTGAAGCTTTCTTT. Full variable domain (missing parts from reference TRBV9 and TRBJ1-1): DSGVTQTPKHLITATGQRVTLRCSPRSGDLSVYWYQQSLDQGLQFLIQYYNGEERAKGNILERFSAQQFPDLHSELNLSSLELGDSALYFCASSASQGGTEAFFGQGTRLTVV.

This chain joins TRBV12-3 or TRBV12-4 and TRBJ2-5; a possible D gene is TRBD2 (5 bases). The CDR3 consists of 13 residues. V gave up 6 bases and J gave up 2 bases, with 10 bases separating them. Here the CDR3 reads CASRERLQETQYF. The CDR3 nucleotides are TGTGCCAGCAGAGAGCGGCTACAAGAGACCCAGTACTTC.

This sequence joins TRBV4-2 and TRBJ1-5; no reliable D call. V lost 0 bases and J lost 3, with 12 bases in between. From germline, CDR1 is LGHNA and CDR2 YNFKEQ. This CDR3 is built from 16 residues. The DNA for the CDR3 is TGTGCCAGCAGCCAAGATTTGCGGGTCTACAATCAGCCCCAGCATTTT. Encoded protein: CASSQDLRVYNQPQHF.

This clone was detected once. V and J are TRBV7-6 and TRBJ2-7; D unresolved. Germline CDR1 SGHVS, CDR2 FNYEAQ. Trimming took 4 bases from V and 1 from J, leaving 5 bases between them. This CDR3 has 12 residues. CDR3 nucleotides: TGTGCCAGCAGCTCGTCTTCCTACGAGCAGTACTTC. This gives the protein CASSSSSYEQYF.

The V gene is TRBV6-1, the J gene TRBJ1-4; 8 bases match TRBD1. Trimming removed 5 bases from V and 5 bases from J; junction bases left unmatched: 7. The CDR3 contains 15 residues. CDR1 and CDR2 (germline): MNHNS, SASEGT. CDR3 region: CASSQGQGRNEKLFF. CDR3 bases: TGTGCCAGCAGTCAAGGACAGGGTCGGAATGAAAAACTGTTTTTT.

This clone was detected only once. This rearrangement joins TRBV18 to TRBJ2-7; TRBD1 matches 8 bases. After removal of 1 base from V and 6 bases from J, the junction contained 5 bases not matched to a gene. The CDR3 runs to 14 residues. In germline, CDR1 is KGHSH, CDR2 LQKENI. This chain's CDR3 is CASSPLKDRVEQYF. CDR3 nucleotides: TGTGCCAGCTCACCACTAAAGGACAGGGTCGAGCAGTACTTC.

The rearrangement joins TRBV9 to TRBJ1-1; 7 bases map to TRBD1. Germline V lookup: CDR1 SGDLS, CDR2 YYNGEE. J was trimmed by 2 bases and V by 0 bases; bases with no gene match: 7. This CDR3 comprises 16 residues. CDR3 nucleotide sequence: TGTGCCAGCAGCGTAGATCTCAGGGGGTCCAACACTGAAGCTTTCTTT. The encoded protein is CASSVDLRGSNTEAFF.

The rearrangement uses TRBV3-1 (or the pseudogene TRBV3-2) and TRBJ2-2, with 9 bases identical to TRBD2. The germline CDR1 and CDR2 sequences are LGHDT and YNNKEL (reference sequence). This CDR3 contains 15 residues. V dropped 4 bases and J dropped 7; count of bases not matched to a gene: 7. Here the CDR3 DNA reads TGTGCCAGCAGCCTAAGGGGAGCGGGAGGCGGGGAGCTGTTTTTT. Protein product: CASSLRGAGGGELFF.

The gene calls are TRBV4-2 and TRBJ1-2; D gene uncertain. Per the germline V gene, CDR1 is LGHNA and CDR2 is YNFKEQ. The CDR3 sequence is 13 residues long. V was cut by 2 bases and J by 8 bases, with 12 bases left in between. For the CDR3, the DNA is TGTGCCAGCAGCCAATGGACGACGGGGGGCTACACCTTC. Residues: CASSQWTTGGYTF.

This clone has only one observation. The V gene is TRBV7-2, the J gene TRBJ2-5; perhaps TRBD1 as D (6 bases). CDR3 size: 13 residues. The germline V gene encodes CDR1 SGHTA and CDR2 FQGNSA. The V end lost 4 bases, the J end lost 3 bases, and 9 bases lay between the germline ends. The DNA for the CDR3 is TGTGCCAGCAGCTCGCGGACAGAAGAGACCCAGTACTTC. The encoded protein is CASSSRTEETQYF.

The gene calls are TRBV7-9 and TRBJ1-3, with a weak D call TRBD1 (6 bases). Per germline, CDR1 SEHNR and CDR2 FQNEAQ (reference sequence). V lost 4 bases, J lost 2 bases, and 6 bases lay in between. The CDR3 consists of 13 residues. The CDR3 coding sequence is TGTGCCAGCAGCTGGACAGCTGGAAACACCATATATTTT. Translated: CASSWTAGNTIYF.

The V and J genes are TRBV18 and TRBJ2-7; the D gene is possibly TRBD2 (6 bases). The CDR3 contains 15 residues. Germline lookup yields CDR1 KGHSH and CDR2 LQKENI. Deletions cut 6 bases from V and 5 bases from J, with 20 bases between. This chain's CDR3 is CASSLGLLGVDEQYF. The CDR3 nucleotides read TGTGCCAGCTCCCTGGGACTCCTTGGAGTCGACGAGCAGTACTTC.

The V call is TRBV19, the J call TRBJ2-7; 7 bases align to TRBD1. The V and J ends lost 10 bases and 3 bases, in that order; junction bases with no gene match: 6. CDR3 length: 12 amino acids. In germline, CDR1 is LNHDA, CDR2 SQIVND (reference sequence). The CDR3 DNA sequence: TGTGCCACTGAGGGACAGCTCTACGAGCAGTACTTC. Amino acid sequence: CATEGQLYEQYF.

This clone has a handful of counts. V gene TRBV13 combines with J gene TRBJ2-5, with TRBD2 identical over 11 bases. Trimming cost V 0 bases and J 7 bases; bases outside gene matches: 7. Germline CDR1 and CDR2: PRHDT and FYEKMQ (reference sequence). The CDR3 has 16 residues. In DNA form, the CDR3 reads TGTGCCAGCAGCTTAGGACTAGCGGGAGAAGGAGGGACCCAGTACTTC. Amino acid sequence: CASSLGLAGEGGTQYF.

The J gene is TRBJ2-4, the V gene TRBV6-1; 9 bases fit TRBD2. After removal of 1 base from V and 2 bases from J, the junction contained 12 bases not matched to a gene. Germline V gene sequence: CDR1 MNHNS, CDR2 SASEGT. This CDR3 comprises 19 residues. The CDR3 DNA reads TGTGCCAGCAGTGAAGGAGGCGGGAGGGCCGAGGTGACCAAAAACATTCAGTACTTC. Translation: CASSEGGGRAEVTKNIQYF.

V is TRBV11-3 and J is TRBJ2-1, with 8 bases identical to TRBD2. Germline CDR1 and CDR2: SGHNT and YENEEA. V lost 5 bases and J lost 5; bases outside the gene matches: 2. The CDR3 covers 13 residues. The CDR3 spells CASSGLAHNEQFF. The CDR3 DNA reads TGTGCCAGCAGCGGACTAGCCCACAATGAGCAGTTCTTC.

The chain couples TRBV27 to TRBJ1-1, with a weak D call TRBD1 (5 bases). V lost 10 bases to trimming and J lost 5 bases, with 17 bases between them. CDR1 and CDR2 from the germline V gene are MNHEY and SMNVEV (reference sequence). The CDR3 length is 13 residues. CDR3 sequence reads: CATRLWGGTEAFF. CDR3 nucleotides: TGTGCCACTCGACTATGGGGGGGGACTGAAGCTTTCTTT.